The 26 T cell receptor beta chains given below trace back to one sample, sequenced in a study of blood T cell repertoires in COVID-19. Clones were sequenced by immunoSEQ multiplex PCR, and TCRdb holds only the in-frame ones, with some missing. The sample lists 200,000 to 250,000 clones, approximately 82% occurring once. The source material was peripheral blood. The receptors shown here come from a woman between 18 and 29 years old with acute or convalescent COVID-19.

This clone was picked up one time. The rearrangement links TRBV7-8 to TRBJ1-5; the D is unclear. From germline, CDR1 is SGHVS and CDR2 FQNEAQ. CDR3 size: 14 residues. With 6 bases removed from V and 0 bases from J, the gap between germline ends came to 9 bases. The CDR3 spells CASRMEGSNQPQHF. DNA for the CDR3: TGTGCCAGCAGGATGGAGGGTAGCAATCAGCCCCAGCATTTT.

The rearrangement uses TRBV4-3 and TRBJ1-6; D uncertain. V lost 4 bases and J 7 bases, leaving 11 bases between the germline ends. Looked up from germline, CDR1 is LGHNA and CDR2 is YSLEER. The CDR3 is 14 residues long. CDR3: CASSPQAGNSPLHF. CDR3 coding DNA: TGCGCCAGCAGCCCGCAGGCGGGGAATTCACCCCTCCACTTT.

The rearrangement links TRBV27 to TRBJ1-3, with 9 nucleotides matching TRBD1. V lost 8 bases and J lost 0; bases outside the gene matches: 8. Germline V gives CDR1 MNHEY, CDR2 SMNVEV (reference sequence). The CDR3 length is 16 residues. CDR3 residues: CASVIRTGVSGNTIYF. DNA for the CDR3: TGTGCCAGCGTGATCCGGACAGGGGTCTCTGGAAACACCATATATTTT.

The chain joins TRBV28 to TRBJ1-2; no firm D call. Per the germline V gene, CDR1 is MDHEN and CDR2 is SYDVKM. The V end lost 4 bases, the J end lost 6 bases, and 18 bases lay between the germline ends. The CDR3 totals 15 residues. The CDR3 loop is CASSSGGLGLHGYTF. The CDR3 nucleotides are TGTGCCAGCAGTTCCGGAGGATTAGGCCTCCATGGCTACACCTTC.

The rearrangement joins TRBV19 to TRBJ2-7; TRBD2 matches 10 bases. The germline V gene encodes CDR1 LNHDA and CDR2 SQIVND (reference sequence). V was clipped by 4 bases and J by 2 bases; unmatched bases: 8. This CDR3 is built from 16 residues. As DNA, the CDR3 is TGTGCCAGTAGTACCAACGAAGCGGGAGGGCCCTACGAGCAGTACTTC. Its translation is CASSTNEAGGPYEQYF.

This chain uses TRBV11-2 with TRBJ1-2, with TRBD1 matching over 7 bases. CDR3 size: 13 residues. Looked up from germline, CDR1 is SGHAT and CDR2 is FQNNGV. The J segment lost 1 base and the V segment lost 5 bases, leaving 1 base of the junction unmatched. In DNA, the CDR3 is TGTGCCAGCAGCGGGGACAGTAACTATGGCTACACCTTC. Translated: CASSGDSNYGYTF.

The V gene is TRBV6-5, the J gene TRBJ1-2; D perhaps matches TRBD1 (6 bases). Looked up from germline, CDR1 is MNHEY and CDR2 is SVGAGI. The CDR3 covers 14 residues. Trimming removed 0 bases at V and 8 bases at J, with 13 bases between. Written as DNA, the CDR3 is TGTGCCAGCAGTTACTCGACAGGACTCTGGGGCTACACCTTC. The encoded protein is CASSYSTGLWGYTF.

V usage is TRBV3-1 (or the pseudogene TRBV3-2) and J usage is TRBJ2-1, with TRBD2 as a possible D gene (6 bases). Germline V gene lookup returns CDR1 LGHDT and CDR2 YNNKEL (reference sequence). The CDR3 has 13 residues. Trimming left V 0 bases short and J 16 bases short, with 16 bases between. This chain's CDR3 is CASSQDWRGPAFF. The CDR3 nucleotides read TGTGCCAGCAGCCAAGATTGGCGGGGCCCGGCCTTCTTC.

The genes are TRBV6-5 and TRBJ2-7; a possible D gene is TRBD1 (7 bases). CDR1 is MNHEY and CDR2 is SVGAGI in the germline V gene. V lost 7 bases to trimming and J lost 6 bases, with 16 bases between them. The CDR3 is 13 residues long. CDR3: CASTQGEVGEQYF. DNA of the CDR3: TGTGCCAGCACCCAGGGGGAGGTCGGCGAGCAGTACTTC.

The genes are TRBV5-1 and TRBJ1-1, with TRBD1 identical over 7 bases. With 0 bases clipped from V and 4 bases from J, the junction kept 3 bases outside the gene matches. Germline CDR1 is SGHRS and CDR2 is YFSETQ. The CDR3 length is 14 residues. CDR3 nucleotide sequence: TGCGCCAGCAGCTTGGGCGACAGGGCCACTGAAGCTTTCTTT. Protein sequence: CASSLGDRATEAFF.

This clone was observed once. The gene calls are TRBV11-3 and TRBJ2-3; tentative D call: TRBD1 (5 bases). Trimming cost V 2 bases and J 3 bases, with 6 bases left between them. The CDR3 consists of 13 residues. CDR1 SGHNT and CDR2 YENEEA come from the germline V gene. The CDR3 here is CASSLSGTDTQYF. The CDR3 DNA reads as TGTGCCAGCAGCTTATCAGGGACAGATACGCAGTATTTT.

The rearrangement joins TRBV30 to TRBJ1-6, with 7 nucleotides matching TRBD1. The V segment lost 0 bases and the J segment 4 bases; nucleotides outside the gene matches: 6. The CDR3 has 16 residues. Germline V gene sequence: CDR1 GTSNPN, CDR2 SVGIG (reference sequence). CDR3 bases: TGTGCCTGGAGTGTAGGGACAGCACGATATAATTCACCCCTCCACTTT. This sequence encodes CAWSVGTARYNSPLHF.

This clone was counted once. This chain uses TRBV7-2 with TRBJ2-2, with D tentatively TRBD2 (5 bases). The V and J ends lost 2 bases and 4 bases respectively, with 14 bases between them. CDR1 is SGHTA, CDR2 FQGNSA, per germline. The CDR3 has 16 amino acids. The CDR3 is CASSLFGKIITGELFF. In DNA, the CDR3 is TGTGCCAGCAGCTTATTCGGGAAGATCATCACCGGGGAGCTGTTTTTT.

Here the CDR3 DNA reads TGTGCCAGTACCACGACTAGCGGGAGGGTCGGGGAGCTGTTTTTT. Its translation: CASTTTSGRVGELFF. The V call is TRBV19, the J call TRBJ2-2; 14 bases map to TRBD2. This CDR3 region has 15 residues. V was pared by 7 bases and J by 7 bases, with 5 bases of the junction left unmatched. Germline CDR1 and CDR2: LNHDA and SQIVND (reference sequence).

The chain combines TRBV9 with TRBJ2-1; D might be TRBD1 (6 bases). With 4 bases removed from V and 7 bases from J, the gap between germline ends came to 15 bases. Looked up from germline, CDR1 is SGDLS and CDR2 is YYNGEE. The CDR3 length is 14 residues. The CDR3 loop is CASSTGTELNEQFF. The CDR3 DNA sequence: TGTGCCAGCAGCACAGGGACGGAACTTAATGAGCAGTTCTTC.

The chain has TRBV18 and TRBJ2-7, with TRBD2 matching 8 bases. Germline V gene sequence: CDR1 KGHSH, CDR2 LQKENI. The CDR3 is 14 amino acids. The V segment lost 0 bases and the J segment 7 bases; nucleotides outside the gene matches: 5. The CDR3 spells CASSPPAGGGEQYF. DNA of the CDR3: TGTGCCAGCTCACCACCGGCGGGAGGCGGGGAGCAGTACTTC.

This chain uses TRBV13 with TRBJ2-7, with 9 positions matching TRBD2. This CDR3 has 14 residues. CDR1 is PRHDT and CDR2 is FYEKMQ in the germline V gene (reference sequence). Trimming took 5 bases from V and 3 from J; bases not matched to a gene: 5. The CDR3 spells CASSGAGGDYEQYF. The CDR3 DNA follows: TGTGCCAGCAGCGGAGCGGGAGGCGACTACGAGCAGTACTTC.

V is TRBV4-1 and J is TRBJ2-1, with D perhaps matching TRBD2 (6 bases). V shed 1 base and J shed 7 bases, with 8 bases lying between them. Germline V CDR1 and CDR2: MGHRA, YSYEKL. The CDR3 is made up of 13 amino acids. This CDR3 reads CASSQGDFNEQFF. In nucleotides, the CDR3 is TGCGCCAGCAGCCAAGGGGACTTTAATGAGCAGTTCTTC.

The rearrangement uses TRBV28 and TRBJ1-4, with TRBD1 identical over 11 bases. The CDR3 length is 18 residues. Germline V gene data show CDR1 as MDHEN and CDR2 as SYDVKM. J was trimmed by 6 bases and V by 1 base; bases with no gene match: 10. CDR3: CASSLSSAGTGGYEKLFF. The CDR3, as DNA: TGTGCCAGCAGTTTATCGTCAGCCGGGACAGGGGGGTATGAAAAACTGTTTTTT.

The gene calls are TRBV5-1 and TRBJ2-3; 9 bases match TRBD1. Germline V gives CDR1 SGHRS, CDR2 YFSETQ. CDR3 length: 19 amino acids. Trimming cost V 5 bases and J 2 bases; bases outside gene matches: 18. In nucleotides, the CDR3 is TGCGCCAGCAGTCCTCACATAACAGGGGGCAAAGGGGACACAGATACGCAGTATTTT. Amino acids: CASSPHITGGKGDTDTQYF.

The chain carries TRBV28 and TRBJ2-1; D ambiguous. The germline V gene encodes CDR1 MDHEN and CDR2 SYDVKM. The V and J ends lost 6 bases and 1 base respectively, with 13 bases between them. CDR3 length equals 15 residues. CDR3 in amino acids: CASSPNPRSYNEQFF. The CDR3 nucleotides read TGTGCCAGCAGCCCAAACCCGAGATCCTACAATGAGCAGTTCTTC.

This clone has a single count. This chain uses TRBV2 with TRBJ2-2; maybe TRBD1 (6 bases). CDR1 SNHLY and CDR2 FYNNEI come from the germline V gene. This CDR3 contains 13 residues. V lost 6 bases to trimming and J lost 5 bases, with 10 bases between them. The CDR3 loop is CASRIQGTGELFF. DNA of the CDR3: TGTGCCAGCAGGATACAGGGTACCGGGGAGCTGTTTTTT.

The V call is TRBV11-2, the J call TRBJ2-5, with a possible D match to TRBD1 (5 bases). The CDR3 sequence is 14 residues long. Trimming cost V 5 bases and J 2 bases, with 12 bases left between them. CDR1 SGHAT and CDR2 FQNNGV come from the germline V gene. The DNA of the CDR3 is TGTGCCAGCAGCACATACAGGATGCAAGAGACCCAGTACTTC. This codes for CASSTYRMQETQYF.

The V gene is TRBV6-1, the J gene TRBJ1-1; D remains ambiguous. V was cut by 2 bases and J by 1 base, with 5 bases left in between. The germline V gene has CDR1 MNHNS and CDR2 SASEGT. The CDR3 runs to 13 residues. CDR3 DNA: TGTGCCAGCAGTGAACTCTGGAACACTGAAGCTTTCTTT. Translated: CASSELWNTEAFF.

The chain has TRBV11-3 and TRBJ1-1; 10 bases fit TRBD1. Germline-derived CDR1 and CDR2 are SGHNT and YENEEA. The V and J ends lost 3 bases and 4 bases, in that order; junction bases with no gene match: 5. The CDR3 is 15 amino acids. The CDR3 DNA reads as TGTGCCAGCAGCTTGCGGACAGGGGGGACCACTGAAGCTTTCTTT. It translates to CASSLRTGGTTEAFF.

CDR3 sequence: CASSDGGPYEQYF. In DNA, the CDR3 is TGTGCCAGCAGCGACGGGGGGCCCTACGAGCAGTACTTC. The rearrangement uses TRBV6-2 or TRBV6-3 and TRBJ2-7; the D gene is possibly TRBD2 (7 bases). The germline V and J ends were trimmed by 6 bases and 2 bases, with 11 bases remaining between them. Germline V CDR1 and CDR2: MNHEY, SVGEGT. The CDR3 runs 13 residues.